This T cell receptor (beta chain) was profiled in a study of radiation and T cells in renal cell carcinoma. Time point in this sample: blood 2 weeks post-SBRT. Treatment of the sample: 15 Gy SBRT to primary tumor, nephrectomy 4 weeks later. Assay: immunoSEQ multiplex PCR; the TCRdb copy retains only in-frame clones and omits some. The sample records roughly 120,000 clones, about 81% being singletons. The CDR3 is made up of 14 amino acids. Germline V gene sequence: CDR1 LNHDA, CDR2 SQIVND (reference sequence). The V and J ends lost 7 bases and 8 bases, in that order; junction bases with no gene match: 10.

The clonotype was recovered from an older woman with renal cell carcinoma. The sequenced sample was blood, obtained from a patient whose treatment included radiotherapy and nephrectomy. V and J are TRBV19 and TRBJ2-1, with 8 bases that match TRBD1. CDR3 nucleotides: TGTGCCAGTAACCGCAGGGGGCGTTACGATGAGCAGTTCTTC. Translated: CASNRRGRYDEQFF.